This T cell receptor beta chain derives from a study of chronic HIV infection and antiretroviral therapy. A few counts support this clonotype. TCRdb ran MiXCR on the 5' RACE reads and lists one entry per CDR3 protein. The profile shows 45,000 to 55,000 distinct CDR3 sequences, about 20% of them singletons. The sequenced material came from peripheral blood. This sequence was found in an adult who had HIV and had not received antiretroviral therapy, or was an uninfected healthy control (not recorded which).

The CDR3 spells CASTSGGRKTQYF. CDR3 nucleotide sequence: TGTGCCAGCACTTCAGGGGGTCGGAAGACCCAGTACTTC. The chain uses TRBV28 and TRBJ2-5, with 7 bases that match TRBD1. Germline-derived CDR1 and CDR2 are MDHEN and SYDVKM. The CDR3 sequence is 13 residues long. V shed 7 bases and J 6 bases; nucleotides not matched to a gene: 8.